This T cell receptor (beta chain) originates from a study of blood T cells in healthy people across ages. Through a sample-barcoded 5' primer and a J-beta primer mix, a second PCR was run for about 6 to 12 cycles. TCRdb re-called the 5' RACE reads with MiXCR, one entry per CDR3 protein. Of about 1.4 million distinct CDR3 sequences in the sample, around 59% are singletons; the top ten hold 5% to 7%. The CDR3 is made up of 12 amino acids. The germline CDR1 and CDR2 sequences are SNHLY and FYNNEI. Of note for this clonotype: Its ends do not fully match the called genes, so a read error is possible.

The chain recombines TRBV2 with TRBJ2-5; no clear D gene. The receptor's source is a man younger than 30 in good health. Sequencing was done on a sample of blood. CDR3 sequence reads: CVSSPPSETQYF. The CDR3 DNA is TGTGTCAGCAGTCCTCCCTCGGAGACCCAGTACTTC.